The 25 T cell receptor beta chains reported below all come from one sample, sequenced in a study of blood T cell repertoires in COVID-19. The repertoire was sequenced with immunoSEQ multiplex PCR; TCRdb's copy has only in-frame clones and lacks some. The sample holds 150,000 to 200,000 clones, 80% to 90% seen once. Material for sequencing was peripheral blood. The receptor source for this set is a man in his sixties with acute or convalescent COVID-19.

The chain joins TRBV6-5 to TRBJ1-2, with 7 bases fitting TRBD1. Germline CDR1 and CDR2: MNHEY and SVGAGI. With 6 bases clipped from V and 7 bases from J, the junction kept 11 bases outside the gene matches. CDR3 length: 14 amino acids. CDR3 DNA sequence: TGTGCCAGCAGCCCAGGGGGGAGGACTTTTGGCTACACCTTC. This gives the protein CASSPGGRTFGYTF.

J is TRBJ2-1 and V is TRBV5-1, with D perhaps TRBD1 (5 bases). This CDR3 region has 16 residues. The germline CDR1 and CDR2 sequences are SGHRS and YFSETQ. V lost 5 bases, J lost 3 bases, and 18 bases lay in between. The CDR3 is CASSSVPQALYNEQFF. The CDR3 region has the DNA TGCGCCAGCAGTTCGGTCCCACAGGCTCTCTACAATGAGCAGTTCTTC.

The chain employs TRBV9 and TRBJ2-2; 10 positions agree with TRBD2. The CDR3 covers 17 residues. The V gene's germline CDR1 is SGDLS and CDR2 YYNGEE. The junction had 8 bases not matched to a gene; V was cut back by 2 bases and J by 4 bases. CDR3: CASSVASGSLGTGELFF. CDR3 coding DNA: TGTGCCAGCAGCGTGGCTAGCGGGAGTCTAGGCACCGGGGAGCTGTTTTTT.

The chain couples TRBV19 to TRBJ1-1; a weak D match, TRBD1 (6 bases). The CDR3 sequence is 14 residues long. Germline V CDR1 and CDR2: LNHDA, SQIVND (reference sequence). Trimming removed 4 bases from V and 3 bases from J, with 12 bases in between. CDR3: CASSTDRRYTEAFF. CDR3 nucleotide sequence: TGTGCCAGTAGTACAGACAGGCGATACACTGAAGCTTTCTTT.

The chain recombines TRBV3-1 (or the pseudogene TRBV3-2) with TRBJ2-5, with TRBD2 matching 16 bases. This CDR3 contains 18 residues. With 5 bases clipped from V and 5 bases from J, the junction kept 11 bases outside the gene matches. Germline CDR1 and CDR2: LGHDT and YNNKEL (reference sequence). CDR3 protein: CASSMLGTSGRARETQYF. CDR3 bases: TGTGCCAGCAGCATGCTAGGGACTAGCGGGAGGGCCCGGGAGACCCAGTACTTC.

The genes are TRBV7-3 and TRBJ2-2; TRBD2 aligns across 10 bases. Trimming removed 6 bases from V and 9 bases from J; junction bases left unmatched: 10. The CDR3 is made up of 15 amino acids. Per germline, CDR1 SGHTA and CDR2 FQGTGA. CDR3 sequence reads: CASSWSGRAGWELFF. CDR3 in DNA: TGTGCCAGCAGTTGGAGCGGGAGGGCCGGCTGGGAGCTGTTTTTT.

This clone has a handful of counts. The chain combines TRBV18 with TRBJ2-1; TRBD2 aligns across 7 bases. CDR3 length: 16 residues. In germline, CDR1 is KGHSH, CDR2 LQKENI. With V trimmed by 3 bases and J by 4 bases, 9 bases remained unmatched. For the CDR3, the DNA is TGTGCCAGCTCACCTAGAGCGGGATCTAAATACAATGAGCAGTTCTTC. Its translation is CASSPRAGSKYNEQFF.

The rearrangement uses TRBV14 and TRBJ1-1; no clear D gene. Germline V gives CDR1 SGHDN, CDR2 FVKESK. The CDR3 runs 13 residues. The ends were cut back, 8 bases at V and 1 base at J, with 11 bases in the middle. CDR3 region: CASAASGNTEAFF. The CDR3 bases are TGTGCCAGCGCCGCATCAGGGAACACTGAAGCTTTCTTT.

V gene TRBV15 combines with J gene TRBJ2-1; 12 positions agree with TRBD2. CDR1 and CDR2 (germline): LNHNV, YYDKDF (reference sequence). V gave up 4 bases and J gave up 4 bases; unmatched junction bases: 2. The CDR3 covers 15 residues. CDR3 coding DNA: TGTGCCACCAGCATAGGACTAGCGGGATACAATGAGCAGTTCTTC. Protein sequence: CATSIGLAGYNEQFF.

The chain recombines TRBV5-1 with TRBJ2-1, with 9 bases lining up with TRBD2. Germline CDR1 SGHRS, CDR2 YFSETQ. After removal of 4 bases from V and 3 bases from J, the junction contained 8 bases not matched to a gene. CDR3 length: 16 residues. This chain's CDR3 is CASSRPGTSSYNEQFF. CDR3 DNA sequence: TGCGCCAGCAGCCGTCCCGGGACTAGCAGCTACAATGAGCAGTTCTTC.

V gene TRBV7-8 combines with J gene TRBJ1-5, with D possibly being TRBD1 (5 bases). The germline V gene has CDR1 SGHVS and CDR2 FQNEAQ. CDR3 length: 13 amino acids. V lost 4 bases to trimming and J lost 7 bases, with 11 bases between them. The CDR3 protein is CASSSPGWQPQHF. The CDR3 nucleotides read TGTGCCAGCAGCTCTCCAGGGTGGCAGCCCCAGCATTTT.

This chain uses TRBV7-9 with TRBJ2-1, with D possibly matching TRBD2 (5 bases). Trimming left V 5 bases short and J 0 bases short, with 8 bases between. Germline V gene lookup returns CDR1 SEHNR and CDR2 FQNEAQ (reference sequence). This CDR3 has 14 amino acids. The CDR3 protein is CASSGEGSYNEQFF. CDR3 bases: TGTGCCAGCAGCGGCGAGGGCTCCTACAATGAGCAGTTCTTC.

In its sample, this clone was seen once. This rearrangement joins TRBV2 to TRBJ2-3, with D hard to call. V lost 4 bases and J 0 bases, leaving 14 bases between the germline ends. In germline, CDR1 is SNHLY, CDR2 FYNNEI. This CDR3 is built from 16 residues. Here the CDR3 reads CASSVRLEFSTDTQYF. CDR3 nucleotide sequence: TGTGCCAGCAGTGTGAGGCTGGAGTTTAGCACAGATACGCAGTATTTT.

This clone was counted between two and nine times. The rearrangement joins TRBV2 to TRBJ1-1; the match to TRBD1 covers 9 bases. Germline CDR1 reads SNHLY; CDR2 reads FYNNEI. Trimming at V came to 10 bases and at J to 4 bases, leaving 7 bases not matched to a gene. The CDR3 loop spans 13 amino acids. In nucleotides, the CDR3 is TGTGCCACCGCTCAGACAGGGGGCACTGAAGCTTTCTTT. This gives the protein CATAQTGGTEAFF.

This rearrangement joins TRBV19 to TRBJ1-5; no firm D call. The CDR3 totals 14 residues. Per germline, CDR1 LNHDA and CDR2 SQIVND (reference sequence). Trimming pared 0 bases from V and 6 bases from J, leaving 9 bases between. CDR3 nucleotides: TGTGCCAGTAGTATAGATCTTACTATTCAGCCCCAGCATTTT. Translation gives CASSIDLTIQPQHF. The full variable domain, in which reference TRBV19 and TRBJ1-5 provide the parts outside the CDR3, is DGGITQSPKYLFRKEGQNVTLSCEQNLNHDAMYWYRQDPGQGLRLIYYSQIVNDFQKGDIAEGYSVSREKKESFPLTVTSAQKNPTAFYLCASSIDLTIQPQHFGDGTRLSIL.

Turning to this clone: The identical CDR3 is also encoded by other nucleotide sequences in the sample. V gene TRBV6-5 combines with J gene TRBJ2-7; D unclear. V was trimmed by 4 bases and J by 4 bases, leaving 5 bases between them. The CDR3 contains 11 residues. Germline V gene lookup returns CDR1 MNHEY and CDR2 SVGAGI. Written as DNA, the CDR3 is TGTGCCAGCAGTTCTCTATACGAGCAGTACTTC. Its translation is CASSSLYEQYF.

The V gene is TRBV28, the J gene TRBJ1-1; perhaps TRBD1 as D (6 bases). Trimming removed 7 bases from V and 3 bases from J, with 15 bases in between. Germline CDR1 reads MDHEN; CDR2 reads SYDVKM. The CDR3 has 14 residues. Here the CDR3 reads CASKSGVGYTEAFF. The CDR3 region has the DNA TGTGCCAGCAAATCAGGGGTGGGGTACACTGAAGCTTTCTTT.

This clone was seen once. The J gene is TRBJ1-6, the V gene TRBV28; 8 bases line up with TRBD1. Trimming removed 5 bases from V and 2 bases from J; junction bases left unmatched: 5. In germline, CDR1 is MDHEN, CDR2 SYDVKM. CDR3 size: 16 residues. Written as DNA, the CDR3 is TGTGCCAGCAGTGAGACAGGGGCGGCCTATAATTCACCCCTCCACTTT. Its protein product is CASSETGAAYNSPLHF.

The chain links TRBV11-1 to TRBJ1-1; TRBD1 is a possible D gene (5 bases). The CDR3 extends over 15 amino acids. Germline V gives CDR1 SGHAT, CDR2 FQDESV (reference sequence). Between the trimmed V and J ends, which lost 2 bases and 1 base, there was a span of 11 bases. CDR3 protein: CASSLYRIRNTEAFF. The DNA of the CDR3 is TGTGCCAGCAGCTTATACAGGATTCGGAACACTGAAGCTTTCTTT.

The chain carries TRBV20-1 and TRBJ1-4; D remains unclear. The germline V and J ends were trimmed by 3 bases and 0 bases, with 11 bases remaining between them. This CDR3 is 15 amino acids long. Germline CDR1 is DFQATT and CDR2 is SNEGSKA (reference sequence). CDR3 in amino acids: CSASGSYATNEKLFF. Written as DNA, the CDR3 is TGCAGTGCTAGTGGCAGTTATGCAACTAATGAAAAACTGTTTTTT.

The rearrangement uses TRBV28 and TRBJ2-6; D ambiguous. Trimming took off 0 bases at V and 4 bases at J, with 4 bases between the two ends. The CDR3 has 14 amino acids. CDR1 is MDHEN, CDR2 SYDVKM, per germline. CDR3 sequence (DNA): TGTGCCAGCAGTTTATGGGCCGGGGCCAACGTCCTGACTTTC. Translation: CASSLWAGANVLTF.

This clone has just a few counts. V is TRBV2 and J is TRBJ1-2; no firm D call. The ends were cut back, 8 bases at V and 0 bases at J, with 7 bases in the middle. Germline-derived CDR1 and CDR2 are SNHLY and FYNNEI. The CDR3 extends over 12 amino acids. DNA of the CDR3: TGTGCCAGCCGTCTAGCTAACTATGGCTACACCTTC. As protein: CASRLANYGYTF.

The chain employs TRBV6-1 and TRBJ1-1, with unresolved D. The CDR3 has 16 residues. V lost 4 bases and J 7 bases, leaving 22 bases between the germline ends. Germline values: CDR1 MNHNS, CDR2 SASEGT. The CDR3 DNA reads TGTGCCAGCAGTGCCTCCGCGCCCCGGGGAGCAGGTGAAGCTTTCTTT. Translating it yields CASSASAPRGAGEAFF.

Notes on this clone: At the DNA level, this CDR3 is encoded by other sequences in the same sample as well. The rearrangement links TRBV3-1 (or the pseudogene TRBV3-2) to TRBJ1-5; no clear D gene. V was trimmed by 1 base and J by 7 bases, leaving 5 bases between them. CDR1 is LGHDT, CDR2 YNNKEL, per germline (reference sequence). This CDR3 has 12 amino acids. CDR3 DNA sequence: TGTGCCAGCAGCCAAGTTGGCCAGCCCCAGCATTTT. Translation: CASSQVGQPQHF.

The chain links TRBV10-3 to TRBJ2-7; 10 bases align to TRBD2. From germline, CDR1 is ENHRY and CDR2 SYGVKD. The CDR3 contains 15 residues. V lost 6 bases, J lost 3 bases, and 8 bases stayed unmatched. The CDR3, as DNA: TGTGCCATCAGACCCCAGCGGGAGGGCCTCTACGAGCAGTACTTC. Translated, it gives CAIRPQREGLYEQYF.